Below, 12 T cell receptor beta chains from the same sample are listed, as sequenced in a study of blood T cells in healthy people across ages. It was with a sample-barcoded 5' primer and a J-beta primer mix that a second PCR of about 6 to 11 cycles was run. One entry per CDR3 protein, called by TCRdb with MiXCR from the 5' RACE reads. The sample carries 710,000 or so distinct CDR3 sequences, approximately 21% recorded once. Sequencing was carried out using blood. These receptors came from a man aged 65 to 85 in good health.

Of note for this clonotype: One end of the junction is discordant with germline, which a read error may explain. The genes are TRBV5-5 and TRBJ2-3; 8 bases are shared with TRBD1. There are 15 residues in the CDR3. The germline gives CDR1 SGHKS, CDR2 YYEKEE (reference sequence). In DNA form, the CDR3 reads TGTGCCATCAGCTCAGGGGGCGGCCTCACAGATACGCAGTATTTT. This translates into CAISSGGGLTDTQYF.

The V and J genes are TRBV4-3 and TRBJ2-7; D gene uncertain. Looked up from germline, CDR1 is LGHNA and CDR2 is YSLEER. The CDR3 consists of 18 residues. The V end lost 0 bases, the J end lost 3 bases, and 21 bases lay between the germline ends. CDR3 nucleotides: TGCGCCAGCAGCCAAGATAAAGGAGAGGCTACTCGAGGCTACGAGCAGTACGTC. Translated, it gives CASSQDKGEATRGYEQYV.

This clonotype was seen only a few times. The chain has TRBV5-1 and TRBJ1-2; 7 bases agree with TRBD1. With 4 bases clipped from V and 6 bases from J, the junction kept 12 bases outside the gene matches. Germline lookup yields CDR1 SGHRS and CDR2 YFSETQ. CDR3 length equals 15 residues. CDR3 protein: CASSKGQTPQNGYTF. The CDR3 DNA sequence: TGCGCCAGCAGCAAGGGACAGACACCCCAAAATGGCTACACCTTC.

On this clonotype itself: A much larger clonotype is one base distant, so this may be a read error. The chain employs TRBV6-5 and TRBJ2-5; D is perhaps TRBD1 (5 bases). The DNA matches TRBJ2-7 better at its end, which makes the J call doubtful. Germline-derived CDR1 and CDR2 are MNHEY and SVGAGI. The CDR3 length is 13 residues. Here the CDR3 DNA reads TGTGCCAGCAGGCCCAGGGTTAGCTACGAGCAGTACTTC. As protein: CASRPRVSYEQYF.

This clonotype was observed many times. V gene TRBV5-1 combines with J gene TRBJ2-3; 7 bases fit TRBD1. The CDR3 is 16 amino acids. J gave up 4 bases and V 1 base, and 9 bases lay outside the gene matches. CDR1 is SGHRS, CDR2 YFSETQ, per germline. Here the CDR3 reads CASSLMGQYSADTQYF. Here the CDR3 DNA reads TGCGCCAGCAGCTTGATGGGACAGTACTCCGCAGATACGCAGTATTTT.

This clonotype was detected only a few times. The chain carries TRBV5-1 and TRBJ2-3, with 11 bases identical to TRBD2. The V segment lost 0 bases and the J segment 3 bases; nucleotides outside the gene matches: 6. From germline, CDR1 is SGHRS and CDR2 YFSETQ. This CDR3 has 17 residues. The CDR3 nucleotides read TGCGCCAGCAGCTTGGATGCTAGCGGGGGGTCAACAGATACGCAGTATTTT. Protein: CASSLDASGGSTDTQYF.

This chain joins TRBV7-8 and TRBJ2-1; D is perhaps TRBD1 or TRBD2 (6 bases each). Looked up from germline, CDR1 is SGHVS and CDR2 is FQNEAQ. The CDR3 is 16 amino acids. V was clipped by 1 base and J by 7 bases, with 17 bases between them. CDR3 in DNA: TGTGCCAGCAGCTTAGTCGGGACTGGGGGGCGTAATGAGCAGTTCTTC. Translating gives CASSLVGTGGRNEQFF.

This clonotype has a handful of counts. The chain recombines TRBV6-5 with TRBJ1-4; a weak D match, TRBD1 (5 bases). The germline V gene has CDR1 MNHEY and CDR2 SVGAGI. The CDR3 has 14 residues. V shed 2 bases and J shed 7 bases, with 11 bases lying between them. The CDR3 region has the DNA TGTGCCAGCAGTTACGGGGCAGGGTCTGAAAAACTGTTTTTT. It is translated as CASSYGAGSEKLFF.

This clonotype was recorded a few times. The chain uses TRBV18 and TRBJ2-1; 12 nucleotides line up with TRBD2. Germline CDR1 is KGHSH and CDR2 is LQKENI. Trimming removed 5 bases from V and 0 bases from J; junction bases left unmatched: 8. The CDR3 has 18 residues. CDR3 DNA sequence: TGTGCCAGCTCATCAGCTAGCGGGGGGGCCAACTCCTACAATGAGCAGTTCTTC. It is translated as CASSSASGGANSYNEQFF.

This clonotype was observed a few times. V and J are TRBV5-4 and TRBJ2-3; 11 positions agree with TRBD2. The CDR3 is 16 amino acids. The germline CDR1 and CDR2 sequences are SGHNT and YYREEE (reference sequence). The ends lost 4 bases at V and 2 bases at J; junction bases unmatched: 6. The CDR3 is CASSGVAGGYTDTQYF. CDR3 coding DNA: TGTGCCAGCAGCGGAGTAGCGGGGGGGTACACAGATACGCAGTATTTT.

V usage is TRBV28 and J usage is TRBJ1-2; D is unresolved. The CDR3 extends over 12 amino acids. From germline, CDR1 is MDHEN and CDR2 SYDVKM. Trimming pared 8 bases from V and 4 bases from J, leaving 11 bases between. CDR3 nucleotides: TGTGCCAGCCTACACCTTATCTATGGCTACACCTTC. Protein: CASLHLIYGYTF.

The rearrangement joins TRBV20-1 to TRBJ2-4; 7 bases match TRBD2. J was trimmed by 2 bases and V by 2 bases; bases with no gene match: 6. CDR1 is DFQATT, CDR2 SNEGSKA, per germline (reference sequence). The CDR3 is 15 amino acids. The CDR3 loop is CSARRSGGTKNIQYF. The CDR3 DNA sequence: TGCAGTGCTAGAAGGTCGGGGGGAACCAAAAACATTCAGTACTTC.